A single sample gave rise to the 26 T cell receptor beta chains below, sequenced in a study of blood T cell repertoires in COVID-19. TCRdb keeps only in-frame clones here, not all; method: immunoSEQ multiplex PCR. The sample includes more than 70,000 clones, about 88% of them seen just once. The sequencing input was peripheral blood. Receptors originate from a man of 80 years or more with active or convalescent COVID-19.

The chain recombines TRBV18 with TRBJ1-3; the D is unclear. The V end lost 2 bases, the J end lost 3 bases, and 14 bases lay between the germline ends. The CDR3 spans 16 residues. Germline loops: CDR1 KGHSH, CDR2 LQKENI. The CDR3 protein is CASSPDLLRFGNTIYF. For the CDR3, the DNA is TGTGCCAGCTCACCAGATCTGCTGCGGTTTGGAAACACCATATATTTT.

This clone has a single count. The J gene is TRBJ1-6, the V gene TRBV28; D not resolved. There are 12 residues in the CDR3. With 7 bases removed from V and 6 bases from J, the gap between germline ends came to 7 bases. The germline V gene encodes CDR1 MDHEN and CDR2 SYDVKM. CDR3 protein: CASTRVNSPLHF. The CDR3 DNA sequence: TGTGCCAGCACGCGGGTTAATTCACCCCTCCACTTT.

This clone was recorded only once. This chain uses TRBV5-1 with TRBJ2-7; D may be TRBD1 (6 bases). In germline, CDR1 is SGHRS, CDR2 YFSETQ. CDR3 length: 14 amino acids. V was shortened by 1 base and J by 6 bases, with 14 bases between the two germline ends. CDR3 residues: CASSLNAGASEQYF. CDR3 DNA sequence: TGCGCCAGCAGCTTGAATGCAGGGGCTTCCGAGCAGTACTTC.

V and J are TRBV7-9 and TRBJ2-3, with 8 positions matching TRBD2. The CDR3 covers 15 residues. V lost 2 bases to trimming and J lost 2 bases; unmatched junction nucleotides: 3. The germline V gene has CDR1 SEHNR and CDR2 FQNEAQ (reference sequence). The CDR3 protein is CASSLLAGLTDTQYF. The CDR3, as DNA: TGTGCCAGCAGCTTACTAGCGGGCCTCACAGATACGCAGTATTTT.

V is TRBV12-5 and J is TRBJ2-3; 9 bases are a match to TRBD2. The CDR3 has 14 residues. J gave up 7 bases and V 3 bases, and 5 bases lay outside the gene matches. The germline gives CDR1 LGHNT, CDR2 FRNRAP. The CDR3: CASGFGPSGNTQYF. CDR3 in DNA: TGTGCTAGTGGTTTTGGTCCTAGCGGGAATACGCAGTATTTT.

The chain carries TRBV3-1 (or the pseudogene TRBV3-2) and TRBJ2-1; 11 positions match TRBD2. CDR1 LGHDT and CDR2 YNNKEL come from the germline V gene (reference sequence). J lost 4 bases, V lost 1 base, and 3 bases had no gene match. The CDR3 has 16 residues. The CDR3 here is CASSQATSGAYNEQFF. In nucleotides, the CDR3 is TGTGCCAGCAGCCAAGCGACTAGCGGGGCTTACAATGAGCAGTTCTTC.

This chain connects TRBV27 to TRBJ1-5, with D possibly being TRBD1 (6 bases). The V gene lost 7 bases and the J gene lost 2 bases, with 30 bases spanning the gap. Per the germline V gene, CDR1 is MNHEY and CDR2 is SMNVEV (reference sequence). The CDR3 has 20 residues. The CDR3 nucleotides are TGTGCCAGCAACACCACTCTGTCGAGGTACAGGGCCGTTGGCAATCAGCCCCAGCATTTT. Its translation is CASNTTLSRYRAVGNQPQHF.

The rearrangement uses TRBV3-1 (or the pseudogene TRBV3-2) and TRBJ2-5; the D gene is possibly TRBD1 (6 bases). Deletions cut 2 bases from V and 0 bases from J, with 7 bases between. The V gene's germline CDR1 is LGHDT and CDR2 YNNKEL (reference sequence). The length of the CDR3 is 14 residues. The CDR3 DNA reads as TGTGCCAGCAGCCAAAGGACAGACCAAGAGACCCAGTACTTC. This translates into CASSQRTDQETQYF.

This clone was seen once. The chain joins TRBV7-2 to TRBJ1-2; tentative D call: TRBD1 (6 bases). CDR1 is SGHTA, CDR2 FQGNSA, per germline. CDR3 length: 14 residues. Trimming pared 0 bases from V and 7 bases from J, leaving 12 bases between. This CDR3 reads CASSLAQGGRGYTF. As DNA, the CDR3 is TGTGCCAGCAGCTTAGCACAGGGTGGTCGTGGCTACACCTTC.

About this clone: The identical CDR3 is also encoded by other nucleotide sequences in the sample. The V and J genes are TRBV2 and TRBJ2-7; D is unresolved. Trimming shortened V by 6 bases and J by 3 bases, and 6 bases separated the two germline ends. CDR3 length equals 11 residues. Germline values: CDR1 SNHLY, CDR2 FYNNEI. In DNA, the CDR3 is TGTGCCAGCAGCACATACTACGAGCAGTACTTC. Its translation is CASSTYYEQYF. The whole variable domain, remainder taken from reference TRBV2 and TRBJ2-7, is EPEVTQTPSHQVTQMGQEVILRCVPISNHLYFYWYRQILGQKVEFLVSFYNNEISEKSEIFDDQFSVERPDGSNFTLKIRSTKLEDSAMYFCASSTYYEQYFGPGTRLTVT.

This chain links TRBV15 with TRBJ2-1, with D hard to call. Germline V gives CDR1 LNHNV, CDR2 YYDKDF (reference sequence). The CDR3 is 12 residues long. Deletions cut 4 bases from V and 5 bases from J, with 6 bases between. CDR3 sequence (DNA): TGTGCCACCAGCACTACTAACAATGAGCAGTTCTTC. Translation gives CATSTTNNEQFF.

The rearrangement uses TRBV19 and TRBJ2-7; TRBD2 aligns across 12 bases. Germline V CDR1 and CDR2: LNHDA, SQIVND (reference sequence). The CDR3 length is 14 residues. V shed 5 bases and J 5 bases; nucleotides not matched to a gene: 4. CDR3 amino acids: CASSGGLAGNEQYF. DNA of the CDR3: TGTGCCAGTAGTGGCGGACTAGCGGGAAACGAGCAGTACTTC.

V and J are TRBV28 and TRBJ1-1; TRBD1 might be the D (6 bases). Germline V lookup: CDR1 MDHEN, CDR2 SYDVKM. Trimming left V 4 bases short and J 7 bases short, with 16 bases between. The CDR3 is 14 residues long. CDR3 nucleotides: TGTGCCAGCAGTTCCGCGGACAGAATCGGTGAAGCTTTCTTT. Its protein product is CASSSADRIGEAFF.

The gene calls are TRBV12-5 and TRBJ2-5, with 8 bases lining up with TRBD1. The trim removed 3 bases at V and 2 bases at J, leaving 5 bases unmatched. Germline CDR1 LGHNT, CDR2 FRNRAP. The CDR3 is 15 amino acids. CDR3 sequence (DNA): TGTGCTAGTGGTTTCCCCGGACAGGGTCAAGAGACCCAGTACTTC. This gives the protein CASGFPGQGQETQYF.

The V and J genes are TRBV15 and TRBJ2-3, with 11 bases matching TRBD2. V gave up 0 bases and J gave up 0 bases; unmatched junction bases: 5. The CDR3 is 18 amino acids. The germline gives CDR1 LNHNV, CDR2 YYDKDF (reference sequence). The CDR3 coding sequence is TGTGCCACCAGCAGAGACCTCCTAGCGGGGGGTAGCACAGATACGCAGTATTTT. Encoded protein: CATSRDLLAGGSTDTQYF.

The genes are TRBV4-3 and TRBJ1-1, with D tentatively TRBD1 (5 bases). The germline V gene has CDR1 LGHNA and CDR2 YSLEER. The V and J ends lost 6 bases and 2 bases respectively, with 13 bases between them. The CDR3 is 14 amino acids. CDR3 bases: TGCGCCAGCAGAAGCCGACAGACCAACACTGAAGCTTTCTTT. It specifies CASRSRQTNTEAFF.

CDR3 nucleotides: TGTGCCACCGGGTCAGGACAGGGGGCGGCCAATGAGCAGTTCTTC. Translating it yields CATGSGQGAANEQFF. V and J are TRBV24-1 and TRBJ2-1, with TRBD1 matching over 11 bases. Trimming cost V 9 bases and J 6 bases; bases outside gene matches: 9. Germline-derived CDR1 and CDR2 are KGHDR and SFDVKD. The CDR3 is 15 amino acids.

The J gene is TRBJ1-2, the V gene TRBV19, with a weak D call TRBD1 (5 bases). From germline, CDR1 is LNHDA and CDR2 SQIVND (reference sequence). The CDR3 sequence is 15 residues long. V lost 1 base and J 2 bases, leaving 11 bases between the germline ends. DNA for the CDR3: TGTGCCAGTAGTATAGCCGGACAAAAAAACTATGGCTACACCTTC. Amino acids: CASSIAGQKNYGYTF.

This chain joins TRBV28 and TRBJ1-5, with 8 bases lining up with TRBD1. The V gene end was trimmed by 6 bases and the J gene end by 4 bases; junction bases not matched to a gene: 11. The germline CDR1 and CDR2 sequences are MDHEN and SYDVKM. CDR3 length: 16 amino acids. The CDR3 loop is CASRESKQGANQPQHF. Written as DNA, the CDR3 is TGTGCCAGCAGAGAAAGCAAGCAGGGGGCGAATCAGCCCCAGCATTTT.

The CDR3 nucleotides read TGCGCCAGCAGCCAAGAGATGGTAGCGGTAATTAACACCGGGGAGCTGTTTTTT. Amino acids: CASSQEMVAVINTGELFF. The chain combines TRBV4-3 with TRBJ2-2, with TRBD2 as a possible D gene (6 bases). CDR1 and CDR2 (germline): LGHNA, YSLEER. The CDR3 runs 18 residues. With 0 bases removed from V and 2 bases from J, the gap between germline ends came to 16 bases.

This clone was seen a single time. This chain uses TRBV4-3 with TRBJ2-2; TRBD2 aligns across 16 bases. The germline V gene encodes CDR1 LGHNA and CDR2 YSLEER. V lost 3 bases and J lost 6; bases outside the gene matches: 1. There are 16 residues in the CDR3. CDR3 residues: CASSQGTSGRAGELFF. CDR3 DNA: TGCGCCAGCAGCCAGGGGACTAGCGGGAGGGCCGGGGAGCTGTTTTTT.

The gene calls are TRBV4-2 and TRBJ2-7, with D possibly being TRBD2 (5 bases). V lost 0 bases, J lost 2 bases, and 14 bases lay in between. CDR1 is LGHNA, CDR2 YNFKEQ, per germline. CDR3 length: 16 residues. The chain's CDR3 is CASSQDGADLTYEQYF. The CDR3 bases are TGTGCCAGCAGCCAAGATGGAGCGGATCTAACCTACGAGCAGTACTTC.

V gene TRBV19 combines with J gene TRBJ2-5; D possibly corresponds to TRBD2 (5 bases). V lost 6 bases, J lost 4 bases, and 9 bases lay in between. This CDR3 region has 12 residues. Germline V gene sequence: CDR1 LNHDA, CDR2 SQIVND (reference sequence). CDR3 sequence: CASRQSGETQYF. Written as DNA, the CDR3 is TGTGCCAGTAGACAAAGCGGAGAGACCCAGTACTTC. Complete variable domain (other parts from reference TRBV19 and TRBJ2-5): DGGITQSPKYLFRKEGQNVTLSCEQNLNHDAMYWYRQDPGQGLRLIYYSQIVNDFQKGDIAEGYSVSREKKESFPLTVTSAQKNPTAFYLCASRQSGETQYFGPGTRLLVL.

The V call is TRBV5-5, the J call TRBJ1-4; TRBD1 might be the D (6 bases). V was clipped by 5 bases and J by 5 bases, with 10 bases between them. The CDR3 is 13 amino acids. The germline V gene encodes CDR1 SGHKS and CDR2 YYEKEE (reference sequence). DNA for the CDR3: TGTGCCAGCAGTTCAGGGGTAAATGAAAAACTGTTTTTT. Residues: CASSSGVNEKLFF. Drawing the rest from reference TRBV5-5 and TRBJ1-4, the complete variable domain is DAGVTQSPTHLIKTRGQQVTLRCSPISGHKSVSWYQQVLGQGPQFIFQYYEKEERGRGNFPDRFSARQFPNYSSELNVNALLLGDSALYLCASSSGVNEKLFFGSGTQLSVL.

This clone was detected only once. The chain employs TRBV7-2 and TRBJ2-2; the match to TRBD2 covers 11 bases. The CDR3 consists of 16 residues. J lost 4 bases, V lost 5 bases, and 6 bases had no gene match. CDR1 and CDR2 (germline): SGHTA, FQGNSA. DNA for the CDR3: TGTGCCAGCAGCGTAACTAGCGGGAGAGCCACCGGGGAGCTGTTTTTT. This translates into CASSVTSGRATGELFF. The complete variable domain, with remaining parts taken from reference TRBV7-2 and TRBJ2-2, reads GAGVSQSPSNKVTEKGKDVELRCDPISGHTALYWYRQSLGQGLEFLIYFQGNSAPDKSGLPSDRFSAERTGGSVSTLTIQRTQQEDSAVYLCASSVTSGRATGELFFGEGSRLTVL.

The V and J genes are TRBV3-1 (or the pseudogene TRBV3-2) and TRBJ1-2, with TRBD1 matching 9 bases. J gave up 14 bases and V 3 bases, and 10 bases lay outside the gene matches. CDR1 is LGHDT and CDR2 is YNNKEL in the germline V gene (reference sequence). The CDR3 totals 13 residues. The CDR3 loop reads CASSHLGQGVLTF. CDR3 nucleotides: TGTGCCAGCAGCCACCTGGGACAGGGAGTCTTAACCTTC.